This T cell receptor beta chain was captured in a study of shared clonotypes between healthy human individuals. It was roughly 100 million PBMCs that unsorted samples used for genomic DNA. The CDR3 has 11 residues. The V gene lost 10 bases and the J gene lost 5 bases, with 11 bases spanning the gap. The germline V gene has CDR1 MDHEN and CDR2 SYDVKM. Unsorted PBMC contributed 250 to 350 ng DNA, about 30,000 T cell genomes, to each replicate PCR. TCRdb keeps only in-frame clones here, not all; method: immunoSEQ multiplex PCR. There are roughly 480,000 clones in the sample; 70% to 85% occur only once, and about an eighth lies in the top ten.

The receptor was isolated from a woman in her 40s in good health. Some clones in this sample may be carry-over from other donors' samples. Sequencing was carried out using PBMCs. The chain has TRBV28 and TRBJ1-2; no reliable D call. CDR3 sequence: CATENPYGYTF. In DNA form, the CDR3 reads TGTGCCACGGAGAACCCTTATGGCTACACCTTC.